This T cell receptor beta chain appears in the sequencing data of a study of shared clonotypes between healthy human individuals. General study points: Limited genetic and exposure-history diversity came from having few donors.

Data came from immunoSEQ multiplex PCR; TCRdb stores just in-frame clones and leaves some out. Of around 750,000 clones listed, over 65% are singletons. Trimming removed 4 bases from V and 8 bases from J, with 12 bases in between. This CDR3 is built from 13 residues. CDR1 is SGHAT and CDR2 is FQNNGV in the germline V gene. Note on this clone: Its antigen is unidentified.

This sequence originates from a woman under 40 in good health. This chain connects TRBV11-2 to TRBJ2-1, with a tentative D call TRBD2 (5 bases). The sample comprised memory CD4+ T cells sorted from blood. Subset here: CD45RA-negative fraction. The CDR3 DNA sequence: TGTGCCAGCAGCTATACTAGGCGGGATGAGCAGTTCTTC. Translation gives CASSYTRRDEQFF.